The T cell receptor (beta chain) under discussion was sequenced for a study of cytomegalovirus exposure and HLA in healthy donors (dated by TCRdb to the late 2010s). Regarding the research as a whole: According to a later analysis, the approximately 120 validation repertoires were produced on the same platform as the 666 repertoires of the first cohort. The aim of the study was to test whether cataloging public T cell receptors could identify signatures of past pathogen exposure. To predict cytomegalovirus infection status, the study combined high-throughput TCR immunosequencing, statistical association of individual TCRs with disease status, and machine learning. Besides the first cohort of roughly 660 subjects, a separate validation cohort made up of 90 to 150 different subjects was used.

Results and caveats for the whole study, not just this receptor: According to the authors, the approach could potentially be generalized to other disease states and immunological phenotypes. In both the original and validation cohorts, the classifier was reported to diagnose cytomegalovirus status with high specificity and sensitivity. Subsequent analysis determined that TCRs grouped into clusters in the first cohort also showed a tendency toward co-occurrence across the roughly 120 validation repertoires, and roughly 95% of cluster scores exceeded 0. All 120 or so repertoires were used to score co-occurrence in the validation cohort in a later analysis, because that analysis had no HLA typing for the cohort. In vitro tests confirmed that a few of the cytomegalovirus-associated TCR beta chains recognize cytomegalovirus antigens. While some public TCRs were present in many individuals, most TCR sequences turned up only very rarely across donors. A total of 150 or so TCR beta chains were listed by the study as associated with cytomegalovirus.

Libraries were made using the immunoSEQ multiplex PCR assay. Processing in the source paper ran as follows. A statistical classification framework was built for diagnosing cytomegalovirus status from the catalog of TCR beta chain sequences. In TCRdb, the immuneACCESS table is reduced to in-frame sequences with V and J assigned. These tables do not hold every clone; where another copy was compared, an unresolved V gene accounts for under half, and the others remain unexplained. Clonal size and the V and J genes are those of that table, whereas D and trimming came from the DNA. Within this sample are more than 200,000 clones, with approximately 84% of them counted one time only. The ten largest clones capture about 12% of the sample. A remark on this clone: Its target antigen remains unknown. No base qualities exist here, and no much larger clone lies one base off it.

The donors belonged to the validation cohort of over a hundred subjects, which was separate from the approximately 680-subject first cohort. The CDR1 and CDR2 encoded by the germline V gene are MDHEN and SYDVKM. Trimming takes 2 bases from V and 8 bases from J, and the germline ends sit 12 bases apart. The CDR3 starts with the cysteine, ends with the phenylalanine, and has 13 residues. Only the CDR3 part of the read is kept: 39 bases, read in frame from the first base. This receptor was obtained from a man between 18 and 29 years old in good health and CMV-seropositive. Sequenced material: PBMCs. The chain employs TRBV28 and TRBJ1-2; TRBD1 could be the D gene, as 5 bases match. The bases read TGTGCCAGCAGTTTAAGCAGGGCTCGAGGCTACACCTTC. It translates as CASSLSRARGYTF.